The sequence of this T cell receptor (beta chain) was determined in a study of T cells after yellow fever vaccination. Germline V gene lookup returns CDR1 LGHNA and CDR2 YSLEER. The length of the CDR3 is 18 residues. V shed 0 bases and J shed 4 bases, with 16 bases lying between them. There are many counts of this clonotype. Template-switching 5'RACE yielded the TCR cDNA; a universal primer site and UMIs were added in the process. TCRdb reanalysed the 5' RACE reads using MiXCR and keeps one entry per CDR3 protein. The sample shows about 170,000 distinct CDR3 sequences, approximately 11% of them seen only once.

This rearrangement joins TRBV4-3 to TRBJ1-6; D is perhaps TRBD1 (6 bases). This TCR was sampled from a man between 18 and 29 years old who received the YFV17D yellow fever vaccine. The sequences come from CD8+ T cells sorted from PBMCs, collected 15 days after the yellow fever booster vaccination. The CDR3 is CASSQDNGMTGYNSPLHF. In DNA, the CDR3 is TGCGCCAGCAGCCAAGATAATGGGATGACAGGATATAATTCACCCCTCCACTTT.